This is a list of T cell receptor beta chains from one sample in a study of T cell responses to AZD1222 COVID-19 vaccine. Generated by immunoSEQ multiplex PCR, the TCRdb table keeps only in-frame clones and is missing some. This table has 150,000 to 200,000 clones, about 92% appearing once. The specimen was peripheral blood, collected on day 0 of AZD1222 vaccination. The receptors derive from an adult in good health. Each CDR3 is given with its conserved first and last residue. Fields, in order: J gene, V gene, clone size, D gene, CDR3 DNA, CDR3 protein. The D gene is left open where the match is weak. Expanded clones get a size class; other rows say once, few or many, or leave the size out.

j_gene: TRBJ2-1
v_gene: TRBV5-4
abundance: NA
d_gene: TRBD2
CDR3nt: TGTGCCAGCAGCTTGATTCAACTAGCGGGAGGGCACAATGAGCAGTTCTTC
CDR3aa: CASSLIQLAGGHNEQFF

j_gene: TRBJ1-1
v_gene: TRBV5-4
abundance: NA
d_gene: NA
CDR3nt: TGTGCCAGCAGCTTGGAGAGCGTTGACACTGAAGCTTTCTTT
CDR3aa: CASSLESVDTEAFF

j_gene: TRBJ2-4
v_gene: TRBV6-2/TRBV6-3
abundance: NA
d_gene: NA
CDR3nt: TGTGCCAGCAGTTACTCGGGGGGCGGAATGAACATTCAGTACTTC
CDR3aa: CASSYSGGGMNIQYF

j_gene: TRBJ2-7
v_gene: TRBV6-1
abundance: NA
d_gene: NA
CDR3nt: TGTGCCAGCAGTGAGGAGGGCAGGGGCCGCGCCTACGAGCAGTACTTC
CDR3aa: CASSEEGRGRAYEQYF

j_gene: TRBJ1-2
v_gene: TRBV29-1
abundance: NA
d_gene: NA
CDR3nt: TGCAGCGTTACATGGGGGGACTATGGCTACACCTTC
CDR3aa: CSVTWGDYGYTF

j_gene: TRBJ1-3
v_gene: TRBV4-1
abundance: NA
d_gene: NA
CDR3nt: TGCGCCAGCAGCCACTTCCCGGGACTCCAGATCTCTGGAAACACCATATATTTT
CDR3aa: CASSHFPGLQISGNTIYF

j_gene: TRBJ1-4
v_gene: TRBV7-2
abundance: NA
d_gene: TRBD1
CDR3nt: TGTGCCAGCAGCTCTGACAGGGGCGGTGAAAAACTGTTTTTT
CDR3aa: CASSSDRGGEKLFF

j_gene: TRBJ2-1
v_gene: TRBV14
abundance: NA
d_gene: NA
CDR3nt: TGTGCCAGCAACCCTGGGACCGTTTACAATGAGCAGTTCTTC
CDR3aa: CASNPGTVYNEQFF

j_gene: TRBJ1-6
v_gene: TRBV2
abundance: NA
d_gene: NA
CDR3nt: TGTGCCAGCGGAAGGGGGAATAATTCACCCCTCCACTTT
CDR3aa: CASGRGNNSPLHF

j_gene: TRBJ1-6
v_gene: TRBV6-2/TRBV6-3
abundance: NA
d_gene: NA
CDR3nt: TGTGCCAGCAGTGACGGCGGGGACTATAATTCACCCCTCCACTTT
CDR3aa: CASSDGGDYNSPLHF

j_gene: TRBJ2-2
v_gene: TRBV6-2/TRBV6-3
abundance: once
d_gene: TRBD2
CDR3nt: TGTGCCAGCAGTTACTCGGAACCGGGACTAGCGGGCACCGGGGAGCTGTTTTTT
CDR3aa: CASSYSEPGLAGTGELFF

j_gene: TRBJ2-7
v_gene: TRBV2
abundance: NA
d_gene: NA
CDR3nt: TGTGCCGCCTCCCGGGATCCCGGTAGGTACGAGCAGTACTTC
CDR3aa: CAASRDPGRYEQYF

j_gene: TRBJ2-1
v_gene: TRBV7-8
abundance: NA
d_gene: NA
CDR3nt: TGTGCCAGCAGCGTAAATTGGAACAATGAGCAGTTCTTC
CDR3aa: CASSVNWNNEQFF

j_gene: TRBJ2-1
v_gene: TRBV7-9
abundance: NA
d_gene: TRBD2
CDR3nt: TGTGCCAGCAGCTTAGCTCGGGCTAGCGGGAGGGCCCAGAATGAGCAGTTCTTC
CDR3aa: CASSLARASGRAQNEQFF

j_gene: TRBJ2-2
v_gene: TRBV5-4
abundance: NA
d_gene: TRBD1
CDR3nt: TGTGCCAGCAGCTCCCGGACAGGGAGCACCGGGGAGCTGTTTTTT
CDR3aa: CASSSRTGSTGELFF

j_gene: TRBJ1-5
v_gene: TRBV12-3/TRBV12-4
abundance: NA
d_gene: NA
CDR3nt: TGTGCCAGCACCTCACCAGGGTTGGAGGTGCATTTT
CDR3aa: CASTSPGLEVHF

j_gene: TRBJ2-1
v_gene: TRBV10-3
abundance: NA
d_gene: NA
CDR3nt: TGTGCCATCAGTCCCGGGGGCCACAATGAGCAGTTCTTC
CDR3aa: CAISPGGHNEQFF

j_gene: TRBJ2-5
v_gene: TRBV3-1/TRBV3-2
abundance: NA
d_gene: TRBD2
CDR3nt: TGTGCCAGCAGCCAAGAGTATCCGGGCGGCGGGGGGGCTACCGAGACCCAGTACTTC
CDR3aa: CASSQEYPGGGGATETQYF

j_gene: TRBJ2-2
v_gene: TRBV6-5
abundance: NA
d_gene: TRBD2
CDR3nt: TGTGCCAGCAGTTATGGGGGGGTCGGGGAGCTGTTTTTT
CDR3aa: CASSYGGVGELFF

j_gene: TRBJ2-1
v_gene: TRBV6-2/TRBV6-3
abundance: NA
d_gene: NA
CDR3nt: TGTGCCAGCAGCCGCAGTTACAATGAGCAGTTCTTC
CDR3aa: CASSRSYNEQFF

j_gene: TRBJ1-5
v_gene: TRBV6-2/TRBV6-3
abundance: NA
d_gene: NA
CDR3nt: TGTGCCAGCAGTTACTCGATCGAGGGTCAGCCCCAGCATTTT
CDR3aa: CASSYSIEGQPQHF

j_gene: TRBJ2-7
v_gene: TRBV6-5
abundance: NA
d_gene: NA
CDR3nt: TGTGCCAGCGAGGGACCGACCTACGAGCAGTACTTC
CDR3aa: CASEGPTYEQYF

j_gene: TRBJ1-3
v_gene: TRBV7-9
abundance: NA
d_gene: NA
CDR3nt: TGTGCCAGCAGCTTATTTTCCGGGGGTTTCTCTGGAAACACCATATATTTT
CDR3aa: CASSLFSGGFSGNTIYF

j_gene: TRBJ1-4
v_gene: TRBV6-6
abundance: NA
d_gene: NA
CDR3nt: TGTGCCAGCTTCCCTAGGCAGGGTCGTGAAAAACTGTTTTTT
CDR3aa: CASFPRQGREKLFF

j_gene: TRBJ1-5
v_gene: TRBV10-3
abundance: NA
d_gene: NA
CDR3nt: TGTGCCATCAGTGGGGAGAGGGAAAACTTGAATCAGCCCCAACATTTT
CDR3aa: CAISGERENLNQPQHF

j_gene: TRBJ2-3
v_gene: TRBV24-1
abundance: NA
d_gene: NA
CDR3nt: TGTGCCACCAGTGATCCCCTTCACCGGGACAACCGACGAGGGGATACGCAGTATTTT
CDR3aa: CATSDPLHRDNRRGDTQYF

j_gene: TRBJ2-7
v_gene: TRBV7-2
abundance: NA
d_gene: NA
CDR3nt: TGTGCCAGCAGCTTAGCTTTAGGACTGCTTCTTACCTACGAGCAGTACTTC
CDR3aa: CASSLALGLLLTYEQYF

j_gene: TRBJ1-1
v_gene: TRBV11-2
abundance: NA
d_gene: NA
CDR3nt: TGTGCCAGCAGCTTAGGCAGGCTCACGAACACTGAAGCTTTCTTT
CDR3aa: CASSLGRLTNTEAFF

j_gene: TRBJ2-7
v_gene: TRBV3-1/TRBV3-2
abundance: NA
d_gene: TRBD2
CDR3nt: TGTGCCAGCAGCCAAGTCTTAGCGGGGTTCTCCTACGAGCAGTACTTC
CDR3aa: CASSQVLAGFSYEQYF

j_gene: TRBJ1-2
v_gene: TRBV28
abundance: NA
d_gene: TRBD1
CDR3nt: TGTGCCAGCAGTCAGTTCCGGGACAGGGGGCGGCCCTATGGCTACACCTTC
CDR3aa: CASSQFRDRGRPYGYTF

j_gene: TRBJ1-2
v_gene: TRBV25-1
abundance: NA
d_gene: TRBD1
CDR3nt: TGTGCCAGCAGTGGGACAGGGGGCTGGGGCTACACCTTC
CDR3aa: CASSGTGGWGYTF

j_gene: TRBJ2-3
v_gene: TRBV2
abundance: NA
d_gene: TRBD2
CDR3nt: TGTGCCAGCAACCAAGAGAGGCTAGCGGGAGCAGATACGCAGTATTTT
CDR3aa: CASNQERLAGADTQYF

j_gene: TRBJ1-1
v_gene: TRBV18
abundance: NA
d_gene: NA
CDR3nt: TGTGCCAGCTCACCACAGGCCCCTGAAGCTTTCTTT
CDR3aa: CASSPQAPEAFF

j_gene: TRBJ1-6
v_gene: TRBV27
abundance: NA
d_gene: TRBD1
CDR3nt: TGTGCCAGCAGTTTAATACAGGGGGGAAATTCACCCCTCCACTTT
CDR3aa: CASSLIQGGNSPLHF

j_gene: TRBJ1-1
v_gene: TRBV19
abundance: NA
d_gene: NA
CDR3nt: TGTGCCAGCCGAGGGGTTACCGCACCGGACACTGAAGCTTTCTTT
CDR3aa: CASRGVTAPDTEAFF

j_gene: TRBJ2-1
v_gene: TRBV30
abundance: once
d_gene: NA
CDR3nt: TGTGCCTGGAGTACTACCGGGGCAGACAATGAGCAGTTCTTC
CDR3aa: CAWSTTGADNEQFF